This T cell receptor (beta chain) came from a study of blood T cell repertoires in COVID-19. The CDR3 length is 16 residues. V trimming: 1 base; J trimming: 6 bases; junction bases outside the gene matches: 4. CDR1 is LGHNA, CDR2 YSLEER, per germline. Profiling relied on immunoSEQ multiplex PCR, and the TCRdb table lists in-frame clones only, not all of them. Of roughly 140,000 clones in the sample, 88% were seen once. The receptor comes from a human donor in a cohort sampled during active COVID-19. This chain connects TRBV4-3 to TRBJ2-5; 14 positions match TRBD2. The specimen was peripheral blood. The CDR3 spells CASSQGLAGGGKTQYF. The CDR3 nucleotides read TGCGCCAGCAGCCAAGGACTAGCGGGGGGGGGAAAGACCCAGTACTTC.